The TCR beta chain described here comes from a study of T cells after yellow fever vaccination. In the case of this clonotype: The antigen is unknown.

TCRdb re-analysed the 5' RACE reads in MiXCR, keeping a single row per CDR3 protein. Found here are about 130,000 distinct CDR3 sequences, roughly 8.2% of them singletons; the top ten hold roughly 40%. Germline V gene lookup returns CDR1 WSHSY and CDR2 SAAADI. V was pared by 3 bases and J by 0 bases, with 6 bases of the junction left unmatched. The CDR3 is made up of 17 amino acids. Study-level points and caveats: Among all clonotypes, a small share was observed in both CD4 and CD8 compartments.

The clonotype was recovered from a man younger than 30 who received the YFV17D yellow fever vaccine. This chain uses TRBV10-2 with TRBJ2-4; 9 bases line up with TRBD2. The sample here was CD8+ T cells sorted from PBMCs, taken on the day of the yellow fever booster vaccination. CDR3 sequence (DNA): TGCGCCAGCAGTGACCCAGCGGGGGGAGTAGCCAAAAACATTCAGTACTTC. This codes for CASSDPAGGVAKNIQYF.